This T cell receptor beta chain was sequenced during a study of blood T cells in healthy people across ages. It was with a sample-barcoded 5' primer and a J-beta primer mix that a second PCR of about 7 to 12 cycles was run. A template-switch adaptor containing 12 random nucleotides labeled each cDNA molecule. A single record per CDR3 protein comes from TCRdb applying MiXCR to the 5' RACE reads. The sample includes about 940,000 distinct CDR3 sequences, under 50% of them seen just once. This clonotype was picked up a small number of times. Germline V lookup: CDR1 MDHEN, CDR2 SYDVKM. This CDR3 comprises 10 residues. Trimming pared 7 bases from V and 3 bases from J, leaving 2 bases between. The study isolated at least 7 million PBMCs from each sample.

The rearrangement links TRBV28 to TRBJ2-3; D remains unclear. The source material was blood. The receptor was derived from a man aged 25 to 45 in good health. CDR3 protein: CASMTDTQYF. As DNA, the CDR3 is TGTGCCAGCATGACAGATACGCAGTATTTT.